This T cell receptor beta chain was identified during a study of shared clonotypes between healthy human individuals. TCRdb's table, derived via immunoSEQ multiplex PCR, lists solely in-frame clones and lacks some. This table has more than 2 million clones, approximately 95% appearing once. The naive CD8 population came from CD45RO-negative cells selected for CCR7, without terminally differentiated effector memory CD45RA+ cells. This sequence was found in a man aged 18 to 35 in good health. Sequencing used naive CD8+ T cells sorted from blood.

CDR3 in amino acids: CASTHWQESTDTQYF. CDR3 DNA sequence: TGTGCCAGCACTCACTGGCAGGAAAGCACAGATACGCAGTATTTT. The chain combines TRBV6-5 with TRBJ2-3; D gene uncertain. Trimming cost V 7 bases and J 0 bases, with 14 bases left between them. In germline, CDR1 is MNHEY, CDR2 SVGAGI. The CDR3 spans 15 residues.